The entry that follows covers one TCR beta chain sequence. Some clones are missing from TCRdb's copy, which holds only in-frame ones; the method was immunoSEQ multiplex PCR. The sample has fewer than 60,000 clones, roughly 93% seen once; the top ten hold under 1.5%. The sample is drawn from a study of T cell changes during pregnancy in multiple sclerosis. CDR1 and CDR2 from the germline V gene are SGHKS and YYEKEE (reference sequence). With V trimmed by 3 bases and J by 6 bases, 10 bases remained unmatched. The CDR3 has 16 residues. The clonotype was recovered from a female donor with multiple sclerosis, enrolled in a pregnancy study. The sequences come from peripheral blood, collected in the second trimester of pregnancy. The rearrangement uses TRBV5-5 and TRBJ1-5; 9 nucleotides match TRBD1. The CDR3 region has the DNA TGTGCCAGCAGCTCCGGGACAGGGATTGATGGTCAGCCCCAGCATTTT. It yields the protein CASSSGTGIDGQPQHF. The whole variable domain, remainder taken from reference TRBV5-5 and TRBJ1-5, is DAGVTQSPTHLIKTRGQQVTLRCSPISGHKSVSWYQQVLGQGPQFIFQYYEKEERGRGNFPDRFSARQFPNYSSELNVNALLLGDSALYLCASSSGTGIDGQPQHFGDGTRLSIL.